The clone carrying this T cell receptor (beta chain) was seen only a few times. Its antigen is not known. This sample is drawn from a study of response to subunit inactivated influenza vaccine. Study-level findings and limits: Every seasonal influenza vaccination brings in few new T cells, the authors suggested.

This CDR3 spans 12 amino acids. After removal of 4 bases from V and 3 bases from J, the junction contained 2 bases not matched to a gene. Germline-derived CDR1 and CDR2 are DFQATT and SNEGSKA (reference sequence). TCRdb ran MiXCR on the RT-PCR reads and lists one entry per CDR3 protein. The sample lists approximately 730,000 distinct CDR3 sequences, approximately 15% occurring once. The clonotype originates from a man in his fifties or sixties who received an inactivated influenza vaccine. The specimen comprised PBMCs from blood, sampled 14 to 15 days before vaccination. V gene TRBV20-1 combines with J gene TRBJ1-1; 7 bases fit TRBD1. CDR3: CSATGGHTEAFF. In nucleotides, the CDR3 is TGCAGTGCTACAGGGGGGCACACTGAAGCTTTCTTT.